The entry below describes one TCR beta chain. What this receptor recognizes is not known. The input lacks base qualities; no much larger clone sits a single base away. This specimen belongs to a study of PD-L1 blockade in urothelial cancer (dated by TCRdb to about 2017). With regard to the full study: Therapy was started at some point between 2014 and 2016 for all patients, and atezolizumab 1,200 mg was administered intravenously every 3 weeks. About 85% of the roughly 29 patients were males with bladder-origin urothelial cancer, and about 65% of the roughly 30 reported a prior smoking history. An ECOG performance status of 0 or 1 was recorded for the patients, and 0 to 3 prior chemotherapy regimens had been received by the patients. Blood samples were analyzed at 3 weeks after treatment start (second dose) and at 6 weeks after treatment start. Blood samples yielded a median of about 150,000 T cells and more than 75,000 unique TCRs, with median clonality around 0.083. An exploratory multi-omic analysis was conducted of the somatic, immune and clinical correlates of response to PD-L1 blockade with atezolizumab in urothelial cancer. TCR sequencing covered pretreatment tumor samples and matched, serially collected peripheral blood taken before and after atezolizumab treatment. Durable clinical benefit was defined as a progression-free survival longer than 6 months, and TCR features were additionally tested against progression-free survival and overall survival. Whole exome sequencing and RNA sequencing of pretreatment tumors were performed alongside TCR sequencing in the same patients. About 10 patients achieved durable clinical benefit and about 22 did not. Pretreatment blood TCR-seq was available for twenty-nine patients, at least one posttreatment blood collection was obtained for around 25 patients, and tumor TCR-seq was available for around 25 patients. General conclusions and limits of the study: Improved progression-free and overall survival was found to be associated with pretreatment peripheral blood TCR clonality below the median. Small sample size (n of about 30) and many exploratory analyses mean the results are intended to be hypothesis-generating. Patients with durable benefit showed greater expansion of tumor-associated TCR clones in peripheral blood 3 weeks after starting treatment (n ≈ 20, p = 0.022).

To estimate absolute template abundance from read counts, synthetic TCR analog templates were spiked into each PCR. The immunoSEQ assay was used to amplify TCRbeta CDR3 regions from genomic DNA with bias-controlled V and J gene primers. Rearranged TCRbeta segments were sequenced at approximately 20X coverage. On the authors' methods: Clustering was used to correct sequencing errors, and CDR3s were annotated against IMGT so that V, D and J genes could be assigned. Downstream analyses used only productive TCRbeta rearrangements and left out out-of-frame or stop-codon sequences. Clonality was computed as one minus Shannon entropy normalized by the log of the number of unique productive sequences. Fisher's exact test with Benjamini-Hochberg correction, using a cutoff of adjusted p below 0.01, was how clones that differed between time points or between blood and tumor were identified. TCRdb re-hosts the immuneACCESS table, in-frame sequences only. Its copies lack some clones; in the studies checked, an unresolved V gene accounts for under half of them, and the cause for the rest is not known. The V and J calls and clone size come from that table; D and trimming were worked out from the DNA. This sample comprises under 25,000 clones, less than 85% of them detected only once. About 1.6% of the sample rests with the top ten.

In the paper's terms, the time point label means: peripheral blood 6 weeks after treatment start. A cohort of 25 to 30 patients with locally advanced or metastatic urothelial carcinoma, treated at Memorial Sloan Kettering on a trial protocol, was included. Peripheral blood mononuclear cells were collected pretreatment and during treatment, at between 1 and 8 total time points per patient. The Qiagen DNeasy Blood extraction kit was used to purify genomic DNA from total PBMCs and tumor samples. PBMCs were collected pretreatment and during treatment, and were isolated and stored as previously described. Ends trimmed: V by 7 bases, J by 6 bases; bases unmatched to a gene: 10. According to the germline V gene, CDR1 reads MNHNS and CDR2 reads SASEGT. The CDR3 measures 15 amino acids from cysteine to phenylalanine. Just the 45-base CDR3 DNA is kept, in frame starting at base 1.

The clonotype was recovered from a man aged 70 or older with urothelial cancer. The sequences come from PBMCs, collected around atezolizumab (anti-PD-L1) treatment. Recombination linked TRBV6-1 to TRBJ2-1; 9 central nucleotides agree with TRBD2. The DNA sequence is TGTGCCAGCATACAACTTAGCGGGAGTAGCAATGAGCAGTTCTTC. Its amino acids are CASIQLSGSSNEQFF.